Listed below are T cell receptor beta chains from one sample, sequenced in a study of cytomegalovirus exposure and HLA in healthy donors. TCRdb's table, derived via immunoSEQ multiplex PCR, lists solely in-frame clones and lacks some. The sample holds approximately 32,000 clones, 80% to 90% seen once. The sequenced sample consisted of PBMCs. These receptors were taken from a woman younger than 30 in good health and CMV-seronegative. Both conserved end residues are part of each CDR3. Fields, in order: CDR3 DNA, CDR3 protein, D gene, J gene, clone size, V gene. A D gene is named only where the DNA matches it firmly. Where a row states a size, it is once, few, many or the class of an expanded clone; other rows omit it.

TGTGCCATCGGCGGGGGGGACCTCTCCTACGAGCAGTACTTC,CAIGGGDLSYEQYF,TRBD2,TRBJ2-7,NA,TRBV10-3
TGTGCCAGCAGCCGACAGGGAGGTAGACGCACAGATACGCAGTATTTT,CASSRQGGRRTDTQYF,NA,TRBJ2-3,NA,TRBV2
TGTTCCAGCAGCTCTACTGGAAACACCATATATTTT,CSSSSTGNTIYF,NA,TRBJ1-3,NA,TRBV7-9
TGTGCCAGCAGTGACTCCGGCGGGGGCGCCACAGATACGCAGTATTTT,CASSDSGGGATDTQYF,NA,TRBJ2-3,NA,TRBV6-4
TGTGCCAGCAGCTTAGGGGATCAGCCCCAGAATTTT,CASSLGDQPQNF,NA,TRBJ1-5,NA,TRBV5-4
TGTGCCAGCAGTTTAGCAGGGGTTCAAGGTGGGGCTTTCTTT,CASSLAGVQGGAFF,NA,TRBJ1-1,NA,TRBV6-6
TGTGCCACCTTGACAGGGGTAGATAACTATGGCTACCCCTTC,CATLTGVDNYGYPF,TRBD1,TRBJ1-2,NA,TRBV19
TGTGCCAGTCCTATACGAGTACGCAATCAGCCCCAGCATTTT,CASPIRVRNQPQHF,NA,TRBJ1-5,few,TRBV19
TGCAGCGTCGCCGGGGTAGGGGGATCCTACGAGCAGTACTTC,CSVAGVGGSYEQYF,NA,TRBJ2-7,NA,TRBV29-1
TGTGCCAGCACTGGACAGGGGGGCAATGAGCAGTTCTTC,CASTGQGGNEQFF,TRBD1,TRBJ2-1,NA,TRBV18
TGTGCCAGTACCCGACTAGCGGGAGCAACAGATACGCAGTATTTT,CASTRLAGATDTQYF,TRBD2,TRBJ2-3,NA,TRBV19
TGTGCCAGTAGTATTTTAGCGGGGACCTACAATGAGCAGTTCTTC,CASSILAGTYNEQFF,TRBD2,TRBJ2-1,NA,TRBV19
TGTGCCAGCAGTTACTCTGGCAATACCTTCTATGGCTACACCTTC,CASSYSGNTFYGYTF,NA,TRBJ1-2,few,TRBV6-5
TGTGCCAGCAGCTCAGGGGATGGCACCGGGGAGCTGTTTTTT,CASSSGDGTGELFF,NA,TRBJ2-2,NA,TRBV11-3
TGTGCCAGCAGTGGCCTGCTTGTCGGGATGGGAGATACGCAGTATTTT,CASSGLLVGMGDTQYF,NA,TRBJ2-3,NA,TRBV6-1
TGTGCCAGCTCACCTAGCTTGACAGAGACCCAGTACTTC,CASSPSLTETQYF,NA,TRBJ2-5,NA,TRBV18
TGTGCCAGCAGCATTGTCCGGGGGGCCTACGAGCAGTACTTC,CASSIVRGAYEQYF,TRBD2,TRBJ2-7,NA,TRBV11-2
TGTGCCACCAGCAGAGACAGGGATTATACTGGGGCCAACGTCCTGACTTTC,CATSRDRDYTGANVLTF,NA,TRBJ2-6,NA,TRBV15
TGTGCCAGCAGGGACAGGGGAAACACCATATATTTT,CASRDRGNTIYF,TRBD1,TRBJ1-3,NA,TRBV6-1
TGCGCCAGCAGCTTCACAGGGGGCACTGAAGCTTTCTTT,CASSFTGGTEAFF,TRBD1,TRBJ1-1,NA,TRBV5-1
TGTGCCAGCACACCCCCGGGAGGGGAGAAGGTTCGCGAGCAGTACTTC,CASTPPGGEKVREQYF,TRBD2,TRBJ2-7,once,TRBV5-4
TGCAGCGTTCGACAGGATATGAACACTGAAGCTTTCTTT,CSVRQDMNTEAFF,NA,TRBJ1-1,once,TRBV29-1
TGTGCCATCAGTGAGCCCACCGTGGACAGGCCCTACGAGCAGTACTTC,CAISEPTVDRPYEQYF,TRBD1,TRBJ2-7,NA,TRBV10-3
TGTGCCAGTAGTCGGCAGGGGTCTGGGGCCAACGTCCTGACTTTC,CASSRQGSGANVLTF,NA,TRBJ2-6,NA,TRBV19
TGTGCCAGCAGTGAATGGACAGGTAGCAATCAGCCCCAGCATTTT,CASSEWTGSNQPQHF,TRBD1,TRBJ1-5,once,TRBV2
TGTGCCAGCAGCCTTCAAGCGGGAGTAGAGCAGTTCTTC,CASSLQAGVEQFF,TRBD2,TRBJ2-1,NA,TRBV7-3
TGTGCCATCAGTTCTCGAGGGGGCAGTGACTATGGCTACACCTTC,CAISSRGGSDYGYTF,TRBD1,TRBJ1-2,NA,TRBV10-3